The present T cell receptor (beta chain) was sequenced within a study of blood T cell repertoires in COVID-19. Study-wide context: Acute and convalescent COVID-19 samples came from the United States, Italy and Spain. Sources were T cells, B-cell-depleted T cells, or PBMCs; the material itself was cDNA or gDNA.

As handled by the study authors: Estimation of nucleated cell counts relied on the amplification of reference gene primers. The protocol was immunoSEQ multiplex PCR, while the TCRdb copy is restricted to in-frame clones and leaves out a portion. V and J calls and clone size follow that table, whereas D and trimming were derived from the DNA. The sample yields around 200,000 clones, more than 75% seen once. On this clone itself: Other DNA sequences in the same sample also yield this CDR3.

V was shortened by 0 bases and J by 3 bases, with 7 bases between the two germline ends. CDR3 length equals 13 residues. CDR1 SGHDT and CDR2 YYEEEE come from the germline V gene. V usage is TRBV5-6 and J usage is TRBJ2-7, with D possibly matching TRBD1 (5 bases). The sequenced sample was peripheral blood. This receptor was taken from a man aged 35 to 55 with active or convalescent COVID-19. The CDR3 DNA sequence: TGTGCCAGCAGCTTGGTCGACAGCTACGAGCAGTACTTC. Translating it yields CASSLVDSYEQYF.